This T cell receptor beta chain comes out of a study of blood T cell repertoires in COVID-19. Study-level background: Acute and convalescent COVID-19 specimens originated in the United States, Italy and Spain.

The method was immunoSEQ multiplex PCR; TCRdb's version includes in-frame clones alone and lacks a portion of them. The sample contains 78,000 or so clones, roughly 84% of which appear only once. The germline V gene has CDR1 MGHDK and CDR2 SYGVNS. CDR3 length: 15 residues. Trimming cost V 5 bases and J 4 bases; bases outside gene matches: 8. Specimen: peripheral blood. The V and J genes are TRBV25-1 and TRBJ1-3; 7 bases agree with TRBD1. The sequence was obtained from a woman aged 55 to 70 with acute or convalescent COVID-19. The CDR3 DNA follows: TGTGCCAGCAGTAGGTCAGGGGGTTCCGGAAACACCATATATTTT. Protein product: CASSRSGGSGNTIYF.